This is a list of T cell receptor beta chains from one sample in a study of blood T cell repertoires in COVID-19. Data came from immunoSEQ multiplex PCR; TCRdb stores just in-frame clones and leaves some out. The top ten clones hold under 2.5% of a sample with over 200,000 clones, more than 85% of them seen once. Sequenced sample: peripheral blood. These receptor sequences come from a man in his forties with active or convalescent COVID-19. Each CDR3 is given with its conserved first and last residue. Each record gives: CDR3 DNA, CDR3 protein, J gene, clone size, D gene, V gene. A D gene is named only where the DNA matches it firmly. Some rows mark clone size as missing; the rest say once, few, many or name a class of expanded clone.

TGTGCCAGCAGTTTAGCCAGGGCTGAAATCTCCTACGAGCAGTACTTC CASSLARAEISYEQYF TRBJ2-7 - - TRBV28
TGTGCCAGCAGGACGCCTGGGACAGGGTACAATGAGCAGTTCTTC CASRTPGTGYNEQFF TRBJ2-1 - TRBD1 TRBV6-5
TGCGCCAGCAGTGAGTCAGGACTAGCGGGAGGACTAAAGTACTTC CASSESGLAGGLKYF TRBJ2-7 - TRBD2 TRBV10-1
TGTGCCAGCAGTGTCCTAGCGGGGGAGACCTACGAGCAGTACTTC CASSVLAGETYEQYF TRBJ2-7 - TRBD2 TRBV27
TGTGCCAGCAGCCAACTAGCGTCCATTCAGTACTTC CASSQLASIQYF TRBJ2-4 few - TRBV3-1/TRBV3-2
TGTGCCAGTAGTGCCGACGGAGTAACTGAAGCTTTCTTT CASSADGVTEAFF TRBJ1-1 - - TRBV19
TGTGCCAGTAGACCTGACAGGGACTCTTACGCTGAAGCTTTCTTT CASRPDRDSYAEAFF TRBJ1-1 - TRBD1 TRBV19
TGTGCCAGCATGGGGCAGGAACGCGAAAAACTGTTTTTT CASMGQEREKLFF TRBJ1-4 - - TRBV6-5
TGTGCCAGCAGTGAGCTCGACAGCCTGGTGCATTTT CASSELDSLVHF TRBJ1-5 - - TRBV2
TGTGCCAGCTCACCAACAGCCATAAGACGGTCTGAAGCTTTCTTT CASSPTAIRRSEAFF TRBJ1-1 - - TRBV18
TGTGCCAGCAGTTTCCGATCGGGGGGACTCGGAAACACCATATATTTT CASSFRSGGLGNTIYF TRBJ1-3 - - TRBV28
TGTGCCAGCAGTATGCAGGGGGCAGGGGCCGAGCAGTACTTC CASSMQGAGAEQYF TRBJ2-7 - TRBD1 TRBV2
TGTGCCAGCAGCCAAGGTGCCCTAGCGGGAGGAGATGAGCAGTTCTTC CASSQGALAGGDEQFF TRBJ2-1 many TRBD2 TRBV14
TGTGCCAGCAGTTTTGGGGGAGGGGAGGGTGGCTACACCTTC CASSFGGGEGGYTF TRBJ1-2 - - TRBV28
TGCGCCAGCAGCCCCTCAGGACAGGCTGGAAACACCATATATTTT CASSPSGQAGNTIYF TRBJ1-3 once TRBD1 TRBV5-1
TGTGCCAGTAGTATCCCACAGGGGCTCTCAGCTTTCTTT CASSIPQGLSAFF TRBJ1-1 - TRBD1 TRBV19
TGTGCCAGCAGCTTGGACAGGGTTGGCAATGAGCAGTTCTTC CASSLDRVGNEQFF TRBJ2-1 - TRBD1 TRBV7-2
TGTGCCAGCAGTCAGGGGGTGCCGGCCATTAATGAAAAACTGTTTTTT CASSQGVPAINEKLFF TRBJ1-4 - TRBD1 TRBV28
TGTGCCATCAGGGCTTCAGGGGTCGGAAACACCATATATTTT CAIRASGVGNTIYF TRBJ1-3 - - TRBV10-3
TGTGCCAGCAGCGCCCCGCCTAAGACGGGAGACACTGAAGCTTTCTTT CASSAPPKTGDTEAFF TRBJ1-1 - - TRBV9
TGTGCCAGCAGCCAAGACGACAGGGGGAGCCCAGATACGCAGTATTTT CASSQDDRGSPDTQYF TRBJ2-3 - TRBD1 TRBV14
TGTGCCACCAGTGTGGTGACTAGCGGGACAGAGACCCAGTACTTC CATSVVTSGTETQYF TRBJ2-5 - TRBD2 TRBV24-1
TGTGCCAGCAGGGGGACATTCTCGAACACCGGGGAGCTGTTTTTT CASRGTFSNTGELFF TRBJ2-2 - - TRBV2
TGTGCCAGCAGCTTGGGGACAGGGAGCTATGGCTACACCTTC CASSLGTGSYGYTF TRBJ1-2 - TRBD1 TRBV7-3
TGTGCCACCAGCCGCGACAGGGGGACTTACAATGAGCAGTTCTTC CATSRDRGTYNEQFF TRBJ2-1 - TRBD1 TRBV15
TGTGCTAGTGGTTTGGCCTCAGGGCCCGGGGAGCTGTTTTTT CASGLASGPGELFF TRBJ2-2 - - TRBV12-5
TGTGCCTCTGGTTGGGGGCCTCAAGAGACCCAGTACTTC CASGWGPQETQYF TRBJ2-5 - - TRBV6-5
TGTGCCAGCAGCCTAGGGGGGACAACTCTGACTGAAGCTTTCTTT CASSLGGTTLTEAFF TRBJ1-1 - - TRBV7-9
TGTGCCAGCACCGCTCTAGGGGTTGAAGCTTTCTTT CASTALGVEAFF TRBJ1-1 - - TRBV6-5
TGTGCCAGCAGTGAAGAACTGACACAAGAGACCCAGTACTTC CASSEELTQETQYF TRBJ2-5 - - TRBV6-1
TGTGCCAGCAGCCAAGAAGGTCGGGGGACAACTAATGAAAAACTGTTTTTT CASSQEGRGTTNEKLFF TRBJ1-4 once - TRBV3-1/TRBV3-2
TGTGCCAGCAGTTTCACGGGGTCTCGGAACGAGCAGTACTTC CASSFTGSRNEQYF TRBJ2-7 - - TRBV28
TGTGCCAGCAGCGTAGGTGGAAACAGCTACAATCAGCCCCAGCATTTT CASSVGGNSYNQPQHF TRBJ1-5 once - TRBV7-9
TGTGCCAGCAGTTCTAGGACAGGGCCTAATGAAAAACTGTTTTTT CASSSRTGPNEKLFF TRBJ1-4 - TRBD1 TRBV27
TGTGCCAGCTCACCAGGCGGAGGGAGGACCTACAATGAGCAGTTCTTC CASSPGGGRTYNEQFF TRBJ2-1 - - TRBV18
TGTGCCAGCAGCTGGGCCACCTACAATGAGCAGTTCTTC CASSWATYNEQFF TRBJ2-1 - - TRBV7-2
TGTGCCAGCAGCGTAGGCGGGGGGGCCTCCTACAATGAGCAGTTCTTC CASSVGGGASYNEQFF TRBJ2-1 - TRBD2 TRBV9
TGTGCCAGCAGTGGACAGCCGGCATACACTGAAGCTTTCTTT CASSGQPAYTEAFF TRBJ1-1 - - TRBV27
TGTGCCAGCAGCTCGACAGGGGTACGGGAAAAACTGTTTTTT CASSSTGVREKLFF TRBJ1-4 few TRBD1 TRBV5-4
TGTGCCAGCAGTCCCCTACGTGCCGGGGAGCTGTTTTTT CASSPLRAGELFF TRBJ2-2 - - TRBV25-1
TGTGCCAGCAGCTCGGGACTAGCGGGAGGGACCGGGGAGCTGTTTTTT CASSSGLAGGTGELFF TRBJ2-2 - TRBD2 TRBV11-2
TGCGCCAGCAGTGGGGGGATCTCCTACGAGCAGTACTTC CASSGGISYEQYF TRBJ2-7 - - TRBV23-1
TGTGCCAGCAGCTTGGACTTTGAAGAGACCCAGTACTTC CASSLDFEETQYF TRBJ2-5 - - TRBV11-1
TGCGCCAGCAGCGCACAAGGACAGTACACTGAAGCTTTCTTT CASSAQGQYTEAFF TRBJ1-1 once - TRBV5-1
TGTGCCAGCAGCTCAGACAGTGGCACTGAAGCTTTCTTT CASSSDSGTEAFF TRBJ1-1 - - TRBV7-8
TGTGCCAGAGGGGGGGCCACTGAAGCTTTCTTT CARGGATEAFF TRBJ1-1 - - TRBV7-4